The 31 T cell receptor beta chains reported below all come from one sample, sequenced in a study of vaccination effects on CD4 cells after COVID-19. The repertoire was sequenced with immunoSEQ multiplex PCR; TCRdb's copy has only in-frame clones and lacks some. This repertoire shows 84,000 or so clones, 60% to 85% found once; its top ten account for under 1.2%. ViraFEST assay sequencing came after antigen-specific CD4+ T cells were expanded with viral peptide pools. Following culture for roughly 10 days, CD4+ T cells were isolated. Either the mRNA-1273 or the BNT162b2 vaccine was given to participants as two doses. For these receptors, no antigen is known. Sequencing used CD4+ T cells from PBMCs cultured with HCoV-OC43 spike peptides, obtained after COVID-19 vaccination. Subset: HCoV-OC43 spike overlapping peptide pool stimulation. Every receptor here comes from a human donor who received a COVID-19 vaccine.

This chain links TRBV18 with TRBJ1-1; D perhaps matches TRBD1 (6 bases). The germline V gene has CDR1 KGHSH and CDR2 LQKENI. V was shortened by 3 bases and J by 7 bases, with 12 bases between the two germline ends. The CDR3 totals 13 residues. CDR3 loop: CASSPQGPYEAFF. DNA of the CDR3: TGTGCCAGCTCACCGCAGGGGCCCTATGAAGCTTTCTTT.

The CDR3 region is CASSVKGPTNEKLFF. The CDR3 DNA reads as TGCGCCAGCAGTGTGAAGGGGCCAACTAATGAAAAACTGTTTTTT. V gene TRBV10-1 combines with J gene TRBJ1-4, with a tentative D call TRBD1 (5 bases). The CDR3 sequence is 15 residues long. V lost 4 bases and J 0 bases, leaving 9 bases between the germline ends. Germline values: CDR1 WNHNN, CDR2 SYGVQD (reference sequence).

The CDR3 protein is CASSVECYTF. For the CDR3, the DNA is TGTGCCAGCAGCGTAGAATGCTACACCTTC. The rearrangement uses TRBV9 and TRBJ1-2; no clear D gene. Between the trimmed V and J ends, which lost 0 bases and 9 bases, there was a span of 3 bases. The CDR3 runs 10 residues. Germline CDR1 is SGDLS and CDR2 is YYNGEE.

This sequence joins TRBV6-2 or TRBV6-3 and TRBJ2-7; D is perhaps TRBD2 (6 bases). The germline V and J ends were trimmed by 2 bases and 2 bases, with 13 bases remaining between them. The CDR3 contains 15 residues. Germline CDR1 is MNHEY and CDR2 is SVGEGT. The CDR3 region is CASSYSQGGTYEQYV. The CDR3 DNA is TGTGCCAGCAGTTACAGCCAGGGAGGAACCTACGAGCAGTACGTC.

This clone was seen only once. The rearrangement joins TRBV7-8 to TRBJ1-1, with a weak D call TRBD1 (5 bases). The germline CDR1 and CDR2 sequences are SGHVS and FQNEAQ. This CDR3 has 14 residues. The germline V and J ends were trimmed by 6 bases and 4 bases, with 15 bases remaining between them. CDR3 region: CASRLGTTFTEAFF. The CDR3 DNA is TGTGCCAGCAGACTCGGGACTACTTTCACTGAAGCTTTCTTT.

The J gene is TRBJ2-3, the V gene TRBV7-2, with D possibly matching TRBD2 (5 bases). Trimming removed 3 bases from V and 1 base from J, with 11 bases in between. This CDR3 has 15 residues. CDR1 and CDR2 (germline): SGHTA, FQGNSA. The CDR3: CASSFGGSGTDTQYF. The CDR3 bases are TGTGCCAGCAGCTTCGGCGGGTCAGGCACAGATACGCAGTATTTT.

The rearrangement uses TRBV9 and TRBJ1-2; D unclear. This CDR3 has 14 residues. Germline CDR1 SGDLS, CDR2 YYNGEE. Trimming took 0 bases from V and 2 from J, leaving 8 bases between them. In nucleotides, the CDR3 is TGTGCCAGCAGCGTAGAAGCGGCCAACTATGGCTACACCTTC. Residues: CASSVEAANYGYTF.

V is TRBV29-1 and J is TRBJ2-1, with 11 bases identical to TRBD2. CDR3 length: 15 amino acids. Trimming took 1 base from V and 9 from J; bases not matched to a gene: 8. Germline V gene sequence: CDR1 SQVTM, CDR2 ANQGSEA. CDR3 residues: CSVEVSLAGGGEQFF. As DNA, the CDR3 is TGCAGCGTTGAAGTCAGTCTAGCGGGGGGCGGTGAGCAGTTCTTC.

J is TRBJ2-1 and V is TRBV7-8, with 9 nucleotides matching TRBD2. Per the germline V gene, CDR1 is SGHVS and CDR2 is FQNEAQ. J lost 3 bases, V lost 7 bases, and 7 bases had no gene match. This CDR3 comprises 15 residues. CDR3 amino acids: CASTLRLADYNEQFF. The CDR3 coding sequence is TGTGCCAGCACCCTTAGACTAGCGGACTACAATGAGCAGTTCTTC. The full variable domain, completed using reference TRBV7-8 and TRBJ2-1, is GAGVSQSPRYKVAKRGQDVALRCDPISGHVSLFWYQQALGQGPEFLTYFQNEAQLDKSGLPSDRFFAERPEGSVSTLKIQRTQQEDSAVYLCASTLRLADYNEQFFGPGTRLTVL.

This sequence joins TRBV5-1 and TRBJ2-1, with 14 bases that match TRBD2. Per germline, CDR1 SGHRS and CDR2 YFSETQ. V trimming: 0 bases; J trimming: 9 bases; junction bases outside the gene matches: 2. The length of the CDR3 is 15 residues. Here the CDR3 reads CASSLGLAGGPEQFF. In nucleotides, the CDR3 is TGCGCCAGCAGCTTGGGACTAGCGGGGGGGCCTGAGCAGTTCTTC.

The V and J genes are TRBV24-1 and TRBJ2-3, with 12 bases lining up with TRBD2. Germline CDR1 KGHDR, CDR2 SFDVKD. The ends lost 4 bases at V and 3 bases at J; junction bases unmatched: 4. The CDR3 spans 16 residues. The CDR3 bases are TGTGCCACCAGTGACGCTAGCGGGGGGGCAACAGATACGCAGTATTTT. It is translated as CATSDASGGATDTQYF.

The CDR3 here is CASSPRGQGNGELFF. In nucleotides, the CDR3 is TGTGCCAGCAGCCCACGAGGACAGGGTAACGGGGAGCTGTTTTTT. The chain combines TRBV3-1 (or the pseudogene TRBV3-2) with TRBJ2-2; 8 nucleotides line up with TRBD1. The CDR3 spans 15 residues. The V segment lost 4 bases and the J segment 7 bases; nucleotides outside the gene matches: 8. Germline V lookup: CDR1 LGHDT, CDR2 YNNKEL (reference sequence).

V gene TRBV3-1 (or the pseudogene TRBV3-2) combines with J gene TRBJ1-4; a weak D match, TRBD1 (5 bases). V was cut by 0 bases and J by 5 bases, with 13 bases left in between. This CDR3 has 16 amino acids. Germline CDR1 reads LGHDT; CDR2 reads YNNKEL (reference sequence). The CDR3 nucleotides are TGTGCCAGCAGCCAAGATTGGGGCAGAACAAATGAAAAACTGTTTTTT. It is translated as CASSQDWGRTNEKLFF.

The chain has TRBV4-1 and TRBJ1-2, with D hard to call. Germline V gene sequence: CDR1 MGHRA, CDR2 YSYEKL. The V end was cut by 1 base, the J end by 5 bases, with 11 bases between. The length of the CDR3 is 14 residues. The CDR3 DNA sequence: TGCGCCAGCAGCCAAGCCGGGCATACGTATGGCTACACCTTC. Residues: CASSQAGHTYGYTF.

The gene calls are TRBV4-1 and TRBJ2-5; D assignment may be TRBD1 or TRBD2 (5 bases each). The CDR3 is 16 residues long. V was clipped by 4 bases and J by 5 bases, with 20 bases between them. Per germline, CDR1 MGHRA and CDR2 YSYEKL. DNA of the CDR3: TGCGCCAGCAGCCCATCAGGGAGTGGTGGAATGGAGACCCAGTACTTC. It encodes CASSPSGSGGMETQYF.

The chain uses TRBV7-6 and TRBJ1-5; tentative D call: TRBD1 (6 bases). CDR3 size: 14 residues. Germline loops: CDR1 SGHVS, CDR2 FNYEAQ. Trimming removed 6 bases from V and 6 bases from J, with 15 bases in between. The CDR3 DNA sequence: TGTGCCAGCAGTCGAGGGGGGGGCGGTCAGCCCCAGCATTTT. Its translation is CASSRGGGGQPQHF. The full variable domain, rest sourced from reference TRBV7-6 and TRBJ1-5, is GAGVSQSPRYKVTKRGQDVALRCDPISGHVSLYWYRQALGQGPEFLTYFNYEAQQDKSGLPNDRFSAERPEGSISTLTIQRTEQRDSAMYRCASSRGGGGQPQHFGDGTRLSIL.

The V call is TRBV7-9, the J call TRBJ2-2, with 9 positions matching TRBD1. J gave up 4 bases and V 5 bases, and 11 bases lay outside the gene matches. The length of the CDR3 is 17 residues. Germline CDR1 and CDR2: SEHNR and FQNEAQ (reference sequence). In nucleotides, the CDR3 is TGTGCCAGCAGCCCCTTGACAGGGGGAATAATCACCGGGGAGCTGTTTTTT. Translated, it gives CASSPLTGGIITGELFF.

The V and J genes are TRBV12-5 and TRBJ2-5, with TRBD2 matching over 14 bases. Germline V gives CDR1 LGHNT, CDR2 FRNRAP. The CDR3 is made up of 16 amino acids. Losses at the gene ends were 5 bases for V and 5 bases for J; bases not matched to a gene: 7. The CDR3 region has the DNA TGTGCTAGTGGTCCCAGGACTAGCGGGGGGTTGGAGACCCAGTACTTC. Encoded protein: CASGPRTSGGLETQYF.

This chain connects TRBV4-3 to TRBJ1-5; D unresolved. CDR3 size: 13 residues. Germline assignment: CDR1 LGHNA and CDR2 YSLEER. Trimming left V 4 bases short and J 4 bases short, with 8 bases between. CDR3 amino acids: CASSLWGNQPQHF. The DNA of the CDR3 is TGCGCCAGCAGCCTGTGGGGTAATCAGCCCCAGCATTTT.

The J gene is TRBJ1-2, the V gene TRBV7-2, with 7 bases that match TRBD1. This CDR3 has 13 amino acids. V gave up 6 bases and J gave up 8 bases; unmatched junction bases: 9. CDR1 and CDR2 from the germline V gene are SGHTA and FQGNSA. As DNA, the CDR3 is TGTGCCAGCAGTTATACAGGGGAAAGCGGCTACACCTTC. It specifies CASSYTGESGYTF.

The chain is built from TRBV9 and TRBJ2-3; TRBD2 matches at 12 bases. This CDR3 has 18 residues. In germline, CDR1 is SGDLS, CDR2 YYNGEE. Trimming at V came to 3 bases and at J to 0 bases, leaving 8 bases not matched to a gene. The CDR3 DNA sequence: TGTGCCAGCAGCGCGCGGACTAGCGGGGCGGTTAGCACAGATACGCAGTATTTT. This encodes CASSARTSGAVSTDTQYF.

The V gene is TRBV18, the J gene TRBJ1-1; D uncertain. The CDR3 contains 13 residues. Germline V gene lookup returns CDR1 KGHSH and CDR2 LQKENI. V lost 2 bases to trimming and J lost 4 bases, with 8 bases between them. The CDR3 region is CASSPGLTTEAFF. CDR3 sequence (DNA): TGTGCCAGCTCACCAGGGCTGACCACTGAAGCTTTCTTT.

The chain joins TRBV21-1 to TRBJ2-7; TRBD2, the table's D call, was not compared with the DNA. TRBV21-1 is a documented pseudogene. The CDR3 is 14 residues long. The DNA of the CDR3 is TGTGCCAGCAGCCCGTGGGCCGGGGGGGGCGAGCAGTACGTC. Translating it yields CASSPWAGGGEQYV.

CDR3: CASSQDGGQGYQPQHF. The CDR3 DNA is TGCGCCAGCAGCCAAGACGGCGGTCAGGGGTATCAGCCCCAGCATTTT. The rearrangement joins TRBV4-1 to TRBJ1-5; TRBD1 might be the D (6 bases). V was pared by 0 bases and J by 5 bases, with 14 bases between. CDR3 length equals 16 residues. Germline V gene data show CDR1 as MGHRA and CDR2 as YSYEKL.

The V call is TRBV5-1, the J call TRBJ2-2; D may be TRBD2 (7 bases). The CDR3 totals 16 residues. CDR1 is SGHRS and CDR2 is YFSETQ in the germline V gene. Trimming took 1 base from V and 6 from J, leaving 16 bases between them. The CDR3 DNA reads TGCGCCAGCAGCTTGACGGGGGGCGGACGGGCCGGGGAGCTGTTTTTT. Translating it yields CASSLTGGGRAGELFF.

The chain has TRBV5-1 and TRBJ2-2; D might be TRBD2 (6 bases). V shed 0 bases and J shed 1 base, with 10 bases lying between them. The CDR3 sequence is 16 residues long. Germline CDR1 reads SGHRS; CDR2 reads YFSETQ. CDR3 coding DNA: TGCGCCAGCAGCTTGGAGTCGGGGGTGAACACCGGGGAGCTGTTTTTT. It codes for CASSLESGVNTGELFF. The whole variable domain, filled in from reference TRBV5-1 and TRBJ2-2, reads KAGVTQTPRYLIKTRGQQVTLSCSPISGHRSVSWYQQTPGQGLQFLFEYFSETQRNKGNFPGRFSGRQFSNSRSEMNVSTLELGDSALYLCASSLESGVNTGELFFGEGSRLTVL.

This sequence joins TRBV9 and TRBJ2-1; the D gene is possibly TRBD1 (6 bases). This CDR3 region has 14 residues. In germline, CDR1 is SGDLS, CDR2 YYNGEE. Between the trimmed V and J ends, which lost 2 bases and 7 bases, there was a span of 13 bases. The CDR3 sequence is CASSVVGTTNEQFF. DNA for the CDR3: TGTGCCAGCAGCGTCGTAGGGACAACGAATGAGCAGTTCTTC.

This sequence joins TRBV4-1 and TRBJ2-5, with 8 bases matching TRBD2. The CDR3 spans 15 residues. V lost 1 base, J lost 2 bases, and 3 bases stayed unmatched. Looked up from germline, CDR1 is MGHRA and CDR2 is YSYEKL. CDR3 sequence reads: CASSQAGGKQETQYF. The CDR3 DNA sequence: TGCGCCAGCAGCCAAGCGGGGGGGAAACAAGAGACCCAGTACTTC.

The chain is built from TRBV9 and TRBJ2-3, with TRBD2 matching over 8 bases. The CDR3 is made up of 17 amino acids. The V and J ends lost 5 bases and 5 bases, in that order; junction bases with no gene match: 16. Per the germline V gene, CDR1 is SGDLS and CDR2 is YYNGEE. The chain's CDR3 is CASSPTLVRGGIDTQYF. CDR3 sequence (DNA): TGTGCCAGCAGTCCAACCCTGGTACGGGGGGGTATAGATACGCAGTATTTT.

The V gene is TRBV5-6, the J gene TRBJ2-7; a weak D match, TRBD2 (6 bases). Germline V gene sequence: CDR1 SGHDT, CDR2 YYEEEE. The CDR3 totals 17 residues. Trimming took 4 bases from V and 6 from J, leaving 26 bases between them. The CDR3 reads CASSSRVFALGGSEQYV. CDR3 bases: TGTGCCAGCAGCAGCAGGGTTTTCGCCTTGGGGGGTAGCGAGCAGTACGTC.

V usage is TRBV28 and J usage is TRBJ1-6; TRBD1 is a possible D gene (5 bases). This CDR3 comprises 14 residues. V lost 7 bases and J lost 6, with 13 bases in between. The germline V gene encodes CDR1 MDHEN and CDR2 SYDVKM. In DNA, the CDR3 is TGTGCCAGCACCGGGGGGGGAGGTAATTCACCCCTCCACTTT. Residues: CASTGGGGNSPLHF. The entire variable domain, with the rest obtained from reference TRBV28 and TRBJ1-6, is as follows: DVKVTQSSRYLVKRTGEKVFLECVQDMDHENMFWYRQDPGLGLRLIYFSYDVKMKEKGDIPEGYSVSREKKERFSLILESASTNQTSMYLCASTGGGGNSPLHFGNGTRLTVT.